This record concerns one T cell receptor beta chain sequence. Its specificity is not known. These data are taken from a study of T cells after posttransplantation cyclophosphamide. General observations from the study: Recipient CMV seropositivity and CMV reactivation strongly tracked TRB clonality. Blood and skin or GI T cell repertoires showed limited TRB overlap. Donor CD8+ memory clones often dominated recipient blood repertoires at later times.

Profiling relied on immunoSEQ multiplex PCR, and the TCRdb table lists in-frame clones only, not all of them. The sample holds some 6,000 clones, approximately 80% seen once. Busulfan-fludarabine conditioning, marrow transplant, and cyclophosphamide on days +3 and +4 were administered. Specimen: CD8+ T cells sorted from PBMCs, collected around 1,500 days after allogeneic stem cell transplant with posttransplant cyclophosphamide. The receptor comes from a female patient aged 45-60 years who received an allogeneic stem cell transplant from a related donor, was CMV-positive, and had no GVHD. Some T cells may arise from the graft donor.

For the CDR3, the DNA is TGTGCCAGCAGTCCTTCCGTCGGACTAGCGGTGTATGAGCAGTTCTTC. This encodes CASSPSVGLAVYEQFF. This chain joins TRBV27 and TRBJ2-1; 10 nucleotides align to TRBD2. The CDR3 covers 16 residues. Trimming took 5 bases from V and 8 from J; bases not matched to a gene: 12. Germline V gene sequence: CDR1 MNHEY, CDR2 SMNVEV (reference sequence).